This T cell receptor beta chain was sequenced for a study of CD8+CD57+ T cells in acquired aplastic anemia. The overall study: When averaged, DNA from sorted CD4+ and CD8+ cells came to approximately 3 ug.

The J segment lost 2 bases and the V segment lost 5 bases, leaving 12 bases of the junction unmatched. The CDR3 extends over 18 amino acids. Germline V gene sequence: CDR1 ENHRY, CDR2 SYGVKD. This clonotype was counted once. Its antigen remains unknown. Profiles of TCR beta VDJ and CDR3 were generated from a genomic DNA template. Using its own MiXCR run on the reads, TCRdb lists one record per CDR3 protein. The sample consists of 150,000 to 180,000 distinct CDR3 sequences, 40% to 65% of them appearing once. By flow cytometry, patients selected for sequencing had shown an expansion of CD8+CD57+ cells. No patient had been given any therapy when blood was sampled. The study, taken as a whole, reports: Roughly 30 CD8+ CDR3 sequences occurred in both the patients and the controls. Patients versus controls showed no significant CD8+ Simpson's diversity difference.

The rearrangement links TRBV10-3 to TRBJ1-6; 7 bases fit TRBD1. The clonotype comes from a human donor with aplastic anemia. What was sequenced was sorted CD4+, CD8+, or CD8+CD57+ T cells (not recorded which) from PBMCs. The DNA for the CDR3 is TGTGCCATCAGTCCCGGGACAGCCCCTGGGGCCTATAATTCACCCCTCCACTTT. Protein sequence: CAISPGTAPGAYNSPLHF.